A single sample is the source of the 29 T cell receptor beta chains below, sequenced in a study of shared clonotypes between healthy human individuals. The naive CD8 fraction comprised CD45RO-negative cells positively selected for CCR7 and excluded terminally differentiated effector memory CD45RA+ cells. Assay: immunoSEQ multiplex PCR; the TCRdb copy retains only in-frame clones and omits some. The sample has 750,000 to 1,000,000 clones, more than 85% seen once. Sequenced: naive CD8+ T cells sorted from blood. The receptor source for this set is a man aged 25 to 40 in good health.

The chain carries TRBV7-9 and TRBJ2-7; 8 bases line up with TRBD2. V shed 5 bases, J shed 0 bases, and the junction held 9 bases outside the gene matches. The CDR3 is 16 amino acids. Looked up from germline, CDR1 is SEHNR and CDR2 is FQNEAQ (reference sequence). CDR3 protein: CASSPPRGEDSYEQYF. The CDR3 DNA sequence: TGTGCCAGCAGCCCCCCGCGGGGGGAAGACTCCTACGAGCAGTACTTC.

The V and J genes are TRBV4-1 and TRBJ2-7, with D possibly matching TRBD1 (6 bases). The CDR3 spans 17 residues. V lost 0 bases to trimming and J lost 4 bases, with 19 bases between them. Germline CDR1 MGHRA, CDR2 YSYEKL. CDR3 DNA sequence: TGCGCCAGCAGCCAAGAGGGGGCAGGGGTTGCCCATTACGAGCAGTACTTC. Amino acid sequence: CASSQEGAGVAHYEQYF.

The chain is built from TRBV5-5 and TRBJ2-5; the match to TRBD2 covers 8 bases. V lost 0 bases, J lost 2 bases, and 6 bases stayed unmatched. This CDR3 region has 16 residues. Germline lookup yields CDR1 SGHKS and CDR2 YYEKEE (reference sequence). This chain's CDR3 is CASSLAQREMQETQYF. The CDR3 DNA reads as TGTGCCAGCAGCTTGGCTCAGCGGGAGATGCAAGAGACCCAGTACTTC.

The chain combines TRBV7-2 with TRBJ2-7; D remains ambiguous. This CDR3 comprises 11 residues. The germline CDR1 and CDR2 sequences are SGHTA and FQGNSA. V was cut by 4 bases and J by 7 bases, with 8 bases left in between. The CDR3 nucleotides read TGTGCCAGCAGCTCCAGCCGGGAGCAGTACTTC. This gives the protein CASSSSREQYF.

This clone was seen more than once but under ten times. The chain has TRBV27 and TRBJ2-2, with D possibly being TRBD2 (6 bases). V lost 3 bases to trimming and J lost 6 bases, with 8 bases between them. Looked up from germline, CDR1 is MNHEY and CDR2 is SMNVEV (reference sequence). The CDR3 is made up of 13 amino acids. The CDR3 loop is CASSFSSAGELFF. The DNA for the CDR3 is TGTGCCAGCAGTTTCTCTAGCGCCGGGGAGCTGTTTTTT.

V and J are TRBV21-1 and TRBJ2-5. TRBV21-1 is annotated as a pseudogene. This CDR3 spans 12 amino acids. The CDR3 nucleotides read TGTGCCAGCAGCAGGCAGCTCGGGACCCAGTACTTC. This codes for CASSRQLGTQYF.

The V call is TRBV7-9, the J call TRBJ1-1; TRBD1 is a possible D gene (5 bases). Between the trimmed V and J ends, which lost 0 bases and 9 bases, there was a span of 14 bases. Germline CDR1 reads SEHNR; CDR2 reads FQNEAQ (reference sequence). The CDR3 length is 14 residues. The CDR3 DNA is TGTGCCAGCAGCTTAGCGGGACGTAATACCAAAGCTTTCTTT. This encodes CASSLAGRNTKAFF.

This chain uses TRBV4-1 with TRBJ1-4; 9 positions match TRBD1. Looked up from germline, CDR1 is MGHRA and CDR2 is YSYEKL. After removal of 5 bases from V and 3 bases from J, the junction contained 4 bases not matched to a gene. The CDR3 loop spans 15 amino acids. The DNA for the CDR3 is TGCGCCAGCAGCAACAGACAGGGGGCTAATGAAAAACTGTTTTTT. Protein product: CASSNRQGANEKLFF.

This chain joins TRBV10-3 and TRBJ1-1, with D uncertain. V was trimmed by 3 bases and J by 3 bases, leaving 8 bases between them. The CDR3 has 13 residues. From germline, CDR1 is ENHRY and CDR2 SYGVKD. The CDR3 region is CAISEKIHTEAFF. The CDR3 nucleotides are TGTGCCATCAGTGAAAAAATCCACACTGAAGCTTTCTTT.

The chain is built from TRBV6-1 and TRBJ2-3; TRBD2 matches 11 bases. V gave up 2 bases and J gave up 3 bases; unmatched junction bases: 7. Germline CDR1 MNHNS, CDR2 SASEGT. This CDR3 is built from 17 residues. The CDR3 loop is CASSEYRGLAVTDTQYF. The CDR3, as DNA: TGTGCCAGCAGTGAATATAGGGGACTAGCGGTGACAGATACGCAGTATTTT.

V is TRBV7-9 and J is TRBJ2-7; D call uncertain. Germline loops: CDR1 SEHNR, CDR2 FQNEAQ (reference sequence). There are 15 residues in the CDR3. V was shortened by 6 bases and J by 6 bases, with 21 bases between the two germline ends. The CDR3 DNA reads TGTGCCAGCAGACCACCGGACGGCTGGGTCAGCGAGCAGTACTTC. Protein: CASRPPDGWVSEQYF. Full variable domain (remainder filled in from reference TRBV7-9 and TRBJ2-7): DTGVSQNPRHKITKRGQNVTFRCDPISEHNRLYWYRQTLGQGPEFLTYFQNEAQLEKSRLLSDRFSAERPKGSFSTLEIQRTEQGDSAMYLCASRPPDGWVSEQYFGPGTRLTVT.

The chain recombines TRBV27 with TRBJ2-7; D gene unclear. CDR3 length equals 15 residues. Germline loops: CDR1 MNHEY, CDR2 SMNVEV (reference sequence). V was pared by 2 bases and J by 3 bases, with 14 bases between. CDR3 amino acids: CASSLQYGSHYEQYF. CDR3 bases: TGTGCCAGCAGTTTACAGTACGGGTCACACTACGAGCAGTACTTC.

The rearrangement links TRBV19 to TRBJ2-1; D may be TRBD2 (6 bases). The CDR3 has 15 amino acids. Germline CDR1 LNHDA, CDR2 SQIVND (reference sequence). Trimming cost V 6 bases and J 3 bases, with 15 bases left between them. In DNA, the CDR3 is TGTGCCAGTAGCGGATACTCGGGGGTCTACAATGAGCAGTTCTTC. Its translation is CASSGYSGVYNEQFF. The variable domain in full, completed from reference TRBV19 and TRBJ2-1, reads DGGITQSPKYLFRKEGQNVTLSCEQNLNHDAMYWYRQDPGQGLRLIYYSQIVNDFQKGDIAEGYSVSREKKESFPLTVTSAQKNPTAFYLCASSGYSGVYNEQFFGPGTRLTVL.

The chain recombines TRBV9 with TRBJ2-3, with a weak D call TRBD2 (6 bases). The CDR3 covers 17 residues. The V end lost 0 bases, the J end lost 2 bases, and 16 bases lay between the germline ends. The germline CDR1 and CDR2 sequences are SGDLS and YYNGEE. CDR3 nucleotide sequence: TGTGCCAGCAGCGTAGCAGGGACTGGGGTAGTCACAGATACGCAGTATTTT. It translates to CASSVAGTGVVTDTQYF.

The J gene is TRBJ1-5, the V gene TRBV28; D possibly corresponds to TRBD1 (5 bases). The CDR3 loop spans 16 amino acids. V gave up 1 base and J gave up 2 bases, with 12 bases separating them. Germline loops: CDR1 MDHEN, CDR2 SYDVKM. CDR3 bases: TGTGCCAGCAGTTTATTGAGGGGAGGTGGCAATCAGCCCCAGCATTTT. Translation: CASSLLRGGGNQPQHF. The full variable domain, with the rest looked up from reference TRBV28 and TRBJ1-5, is DVKVTQSSRYLVKRTGEKVFLECVQDMDHENMFWYRQDPGLGLRLIYFSYDVKMKEKGDIPEGYSVSREKKERFSLILESASTNQTSMYLCASSLLRGGGNQPQHFGDGTRLSIL.

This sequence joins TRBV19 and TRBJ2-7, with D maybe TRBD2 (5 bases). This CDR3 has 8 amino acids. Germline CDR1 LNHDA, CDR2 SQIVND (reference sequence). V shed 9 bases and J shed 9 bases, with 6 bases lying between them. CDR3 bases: TGTGCCAGGGCGGGGCAGTACTTC. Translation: CARAGQYF. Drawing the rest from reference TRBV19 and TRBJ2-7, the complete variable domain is DGGITQSPKYLFRKEGQNVTLSCEQNLNHDAMYWYRQDPGQGLRLIYYSQIVNDFQKGDIAEGYSVSREKKESFPLTVTSAQKNPTAFYLCARAGQYFGPGTRLTVT.

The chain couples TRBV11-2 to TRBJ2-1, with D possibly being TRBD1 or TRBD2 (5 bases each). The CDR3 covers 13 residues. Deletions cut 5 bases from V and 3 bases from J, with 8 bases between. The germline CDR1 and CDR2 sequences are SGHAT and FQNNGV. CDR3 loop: CASSRGGYNEQFF. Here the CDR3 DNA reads TGTGCCAGCAGCCGGGGCGGCTACAATGAGCAGTTCTTC.

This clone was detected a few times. In DNA, the CDR3 is TGTGCCAGCAGCTTAGGGATTGCTCGGGCCCAAACGCCCAATGAAAAACTGTTTTTT. As protein: CASSLGIARAQTPNEKLFF. The chain joins TRBV11-2 to TRBJ1-4; unclear D gene. V was cut by 1 base and J by 5 bases, with 23 bases left in between. CDR1 SGHAT and CDR2 FQNNGV come from the germline V gene. The CDR3 extends over 19 amino acids.

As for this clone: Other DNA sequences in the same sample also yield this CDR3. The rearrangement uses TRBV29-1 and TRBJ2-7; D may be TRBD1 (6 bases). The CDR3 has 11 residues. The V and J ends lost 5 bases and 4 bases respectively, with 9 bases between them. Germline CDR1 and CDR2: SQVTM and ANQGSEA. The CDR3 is CSVWQGYEQYF. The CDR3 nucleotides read TGCAGCGTTTGGCAGGGGTACGAGCAGTACTTC.

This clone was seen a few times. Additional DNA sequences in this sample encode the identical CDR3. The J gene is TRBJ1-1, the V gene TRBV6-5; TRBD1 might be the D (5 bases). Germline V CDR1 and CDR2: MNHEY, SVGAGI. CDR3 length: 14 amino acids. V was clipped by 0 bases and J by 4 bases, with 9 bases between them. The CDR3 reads CASSYSGVGTEAFF. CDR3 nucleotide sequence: TGTGCCAGCAGTTACTCAGGGGTCGGCACTGAAGCTTTCTTT.

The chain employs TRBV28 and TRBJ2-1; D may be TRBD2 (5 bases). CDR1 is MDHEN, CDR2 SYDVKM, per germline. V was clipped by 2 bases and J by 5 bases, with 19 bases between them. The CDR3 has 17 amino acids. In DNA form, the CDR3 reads TGTGCCAGCAGTTTAACAACTAGTAATGGGAGAGACAATGAGCAGTTCTTC. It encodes CASSLTTSNGRDNEQFF. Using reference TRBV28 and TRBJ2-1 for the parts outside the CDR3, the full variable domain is DVKVTQSSRYLVKRTGEKVFLECVQDMDHENMFWYRQDPGLGLRLIYFSYDVKMKEKGDIPEGYSVSREKKERFSLILESASTNQTSMYLCASSLTTSNGRDNEQFFGPGTRLTVL.

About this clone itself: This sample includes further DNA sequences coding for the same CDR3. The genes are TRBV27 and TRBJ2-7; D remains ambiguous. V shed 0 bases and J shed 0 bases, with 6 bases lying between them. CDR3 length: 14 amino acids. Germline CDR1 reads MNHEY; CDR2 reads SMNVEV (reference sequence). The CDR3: CASSLSGTSYEQYF. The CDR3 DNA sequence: TGTGCCAGCAGTTTATCGGGCACCTCCTACGAGCAGTACTTC.

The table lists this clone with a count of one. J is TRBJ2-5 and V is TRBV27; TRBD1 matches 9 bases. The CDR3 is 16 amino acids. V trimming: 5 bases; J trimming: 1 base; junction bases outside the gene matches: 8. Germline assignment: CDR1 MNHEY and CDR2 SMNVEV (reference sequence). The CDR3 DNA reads TGTGCCAGCAGTACATGGACAGGGGCCGTCCAAGAGACCCAGTACTTC. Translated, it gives CASSTWTGAVQETQYF.

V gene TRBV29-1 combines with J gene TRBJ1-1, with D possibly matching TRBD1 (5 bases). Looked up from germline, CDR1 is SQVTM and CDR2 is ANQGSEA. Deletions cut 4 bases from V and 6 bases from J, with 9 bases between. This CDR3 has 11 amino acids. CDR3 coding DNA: TGCAGCGTTGGGCAGGGCTCTGAAGCTTTCTTT. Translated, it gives CSVGQGSEAFF.

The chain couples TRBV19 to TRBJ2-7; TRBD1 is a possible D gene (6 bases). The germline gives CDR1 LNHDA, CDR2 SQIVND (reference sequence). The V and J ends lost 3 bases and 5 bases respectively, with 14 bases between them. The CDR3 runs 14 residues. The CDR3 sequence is CASSIRRGYDEQYF. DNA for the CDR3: TGTGCCAGTAGTATTCGCAGGGGTTACGACGAGCAGTACTTC.

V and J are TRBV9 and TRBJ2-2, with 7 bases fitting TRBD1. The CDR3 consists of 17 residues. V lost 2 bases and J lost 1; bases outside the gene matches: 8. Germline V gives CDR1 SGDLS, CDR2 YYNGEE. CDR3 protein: CASSVPTDRENTGELFF. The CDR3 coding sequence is TGTGCCAGCAGCGTCCCGACCGACAGGGAGAACACCGGGGAGCTGTTTTTT.

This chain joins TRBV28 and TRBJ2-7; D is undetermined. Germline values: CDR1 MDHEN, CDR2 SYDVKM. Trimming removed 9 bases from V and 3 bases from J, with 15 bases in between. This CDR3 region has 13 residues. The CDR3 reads CASLGPEGYEQYF. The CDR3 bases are TGTGCCAGTCTAGGACCCGAAGGCTACGAGCAGTACTTC. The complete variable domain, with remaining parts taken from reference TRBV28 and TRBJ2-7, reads DVKVTQSSRYLVKRTGEKVFLECVQDMDHENMFWYRQDPGLGLRLIYFSYDVKMKEKGDIPEGYSVSREKKERFSLILESASTNQTSMYLCASLGPEGYEQYFGPGTRLTVT.

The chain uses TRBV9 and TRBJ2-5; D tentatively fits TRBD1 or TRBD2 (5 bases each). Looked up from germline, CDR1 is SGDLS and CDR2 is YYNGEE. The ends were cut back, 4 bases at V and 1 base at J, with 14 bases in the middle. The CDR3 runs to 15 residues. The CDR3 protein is CASSTRGVTQETQYF. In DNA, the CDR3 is TGTGCCAGCAGCACACGAGGGGTAACCCAAGAGACCCAGTACTTC.

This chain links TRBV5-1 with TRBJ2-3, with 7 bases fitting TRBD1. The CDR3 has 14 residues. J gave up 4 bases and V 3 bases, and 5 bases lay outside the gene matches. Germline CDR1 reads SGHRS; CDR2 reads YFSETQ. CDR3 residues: CASSSWQGADTQYF. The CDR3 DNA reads TGCGCCAGCAGCTCGTGGCAGGGGGCAGATACGCAGTATTTT.